Detailed here is one T cell receptor (beta chain). Its antigen is still unknown. A far bigger clonotype differs at one base, so this is likely a read error. This sample was included in a study of regulatory T cells in long-lasting Graves disease listed by TCRdb under 2021. About the study as a whole: Newly diagnosed Graves' disease patients had taken antithyroid drugs for less than 3 months. A total of around 35 samples underwent TCR sequencing, from about 13 patients with persistent Graves' disease and 20 or so patients with newly diagnosed Graves' disease. Persistent Graves' disease patients were compared with newly diagnosed Graves' disease patients by peripheral blood TCR sequencing and RNA sequencing. The study was registered as a clinical trial and conducted in China.

Reading from cysteine to phenylalanine, the CDR3 counts 15 amino acids. The CDR3 DNA has 45 bases and is translated from base 1. Reading the germline V gene gives CDR1 MDHEN and CDR2 SYDVKM. Taken with the paper, the label for time point translates to: newly diagnosed GD, antithyroid drugs for less than 3 months. RNA was extracted from PBMCs in TRIzol for both TCR sequencing and RNA sequencing. The diagnosis of Graves' disease followed American Thyroid Association guidelines. Patients were recruited from an endocrinology department in Xi'an, China. From each patient, approximately 10 milliliters of peripheral blood was collected into an EDTA anticoagulant tube. Ficoll Paque Plus density gradient separation was used to isolate PBMCs, and no further T cell sorting was done. An Agilent 2100 Bioanalyzer and agarose gel were used to check RNA quality, and a NanoDrop 2000 was used to measure RNA concentration.

Overall study outcomes, separate from this receptor: Preferential use of TRBV28, TRBJ1-2 and TRBJ2-5 was observed in persistent disease, whereas TRBV20-1 and TRBJ2-1 were favored in newly diagnosed disease. Compared with newly diagnosed patients, patients with persistent Graves' disease had lower TCR Shannon entropy and fewer highly expanded clones, which suggests clonal expansion. Only the TCR beta chain was sequenced and analyzed. The authors acknowledged the small sample size as a limitation that may reduce accuracy. The study examined only peripheral blood because the primary lesion, thyroid tissue, could not be accessed. More public clonotypes were shared among persistent patients (roughly 3,000) than among newly diagnosed patients (just under 1,000).

The library was made by multiplex PCR. The instrument was an Illumina HiSeq 4000. TCR beta libraries were built with iRepertoire HTBI primers and Arm-PCR amplification of CDR3 regions. Before sequencing, the PCR products went through gel purification. The paper's data handling went like this. Gene usage analysis of CDR3 amino acid clonotypes used the 62 TRBV and about 15 TRBJ segments found across samples. COPE and FqMerger were used to merge filtered high-quality paired reads into contigs. BLAST was used to align contigs to the IMGT TRBV, TRBD and TRBJ reference genes, and CDR3 was defined following IMGT. Any clonotype with a frequency above 0.1% was counted as a highly expanded clone. Shannon entropy was used to measure repertoire diversity, and the Gini coefficient was used to measure V-J evenness. A clonotype found in more than one individual was treated as public. Using fastp at Q25 and MiXCR, TCRdb reprocessed the public reads and kept productive beta chains. All rows with the same CDR3 protein become a single entry with the most common DNA and genes. V and J calls and clone size were set by TCRdb, not the authors. This sample holds some 490,000 distinct CDR3 sequences; around 12% were observed only once. The ten largest clones take up approximately 9% of the sample.

This sample was also put to use in a study of T cells in Graves' hyperthyroidism and ophthalmopathy. The second study also describes: A patient counted as having stable Graves' hyperthyroidism if no progression to ophthalmopathy occurred over 18 months of follow-up. Hyperthyroidism patients were newly diagnosed, had a disease duration of under 2 months, and were aged 18 to 65 years. The study excluded patients with uncontrolled infections, other autoimmune diseases, pregnancy or lactation. Diagnoses were based on clinical symptoms, serum thyroxine and TRAb, thyroid ultrasound and orbital computed tomography. For the first round of RT-PCR on the TCR CDR3, the HTBI primer set was used together with the Qiagen OneStep RT-PCR kit. Most expanded thyroid clonotypes (frequency above 0.001) were also detected in blood, a finding suggesting that blood repertoires may reflect thyroid immune responses. In cross-validation, a model built on a 13 V-J signature told ophthalmopathy apart from stable hyperthyroidism with under 90% sensitivity and about 81% specificity, and in testing the same model reached 80%/75%. In validation, the model predicted progression to ophthalmopathy a median of about 6 months before onset, with roughly 70% sensitivity and roughly 79% specificity. To identify TCR V-J signatures that set the groups apart, the researchers used a discovery cohort of 100 patients, made up of 40 to 45 with Graves' ophthalmopathy and about 60 with stable Graves' hyperthyroidism. An independent validation cohort of around 19 hyperthyroidism patients and approximately 15 patients who later progressed to ophthalmopathy tested prospective prediction of ophthalmopathy. For training and testing, the 100 or so patients in the discovery cohort were randomly divided in a 7:3 ratio. In addition, the study compared T-cell repertoires in thyroid tissue and in blood from over 5 Graves' hyperthyroidism patients. After sampling, hyperthyroidism patients received methimazole starting at 30 mg daily, and ophthalmopathy patients received high-dose intravenous methylprednisolone. A second multiplex PCR round built the libraries, followed by size selection and purification. Sequencing of the libraries was done on an Illumina HiSeq2000 using paired-end 100 bp reads. SOAPnuke was used to process the raw data, with reads discarded if the reads contained adapters or uncalled bases, had a mean Phred below 15, or lacked an exact constant-primer or identifier match. COPE v1.2.5 was used to merge high-quality paired reads, and clonotypes were defined as unique nucleotide sequences. Clonotypes were aligned to IMGT TRBV, TRBD and TRBJ reference segments using MiTCR v1.1. Only V-J combinations with frequency above 0.0001, covering 99% to 99.2% of repertoires, were analysed. A TCS score was defined as the ratio between F50 (clonal expansion) and ExV (chaos), using BLOSUM62-based TCRdist between CDR3 peptides within each V-J. Welch's t-statistics and random forest reduced around 520 V-J features to under 15, which were used in a naive Bayes classifier (R e1071). No statistical method was used to fix the sample size in advance, and group allocation was not hidden from the investigators. The paper describes TCR Vbeta CDR3 sequencing of some 130 peripheral blood samples, made up of about 40 ophthalmopathy patients, 70 to 80 hyperthyroidism patients and roughly 17 progressor patients.

The sequencing here drew on peripheral blood mononuclear cells (PBMCs), taken at new diagnosis, from a patient treated with antithyroid drugs. This receptor was taken from a woman between 25 and 40 years old with Graves disease. Donor details come from another sample of the same person, matched by shared clones. The rearranged chain carries TRBV28 and TRBJ2-1; a weak D assignment points to TRBD2 (6 bases agree). The DNA end is more similar to TRBJ2-3, so the J call may be wrong. The DNA sequence reads TGTGCCAGCAGTCCGAGGCGGGACGGACCAGATGCGCAGTATTTT. The encoded protein is CASSPRRDGPDAQYF.